The entry below describes one T cell receptor beta chain. This clone has a single count. Its specific antigen is unknown. The sample holds no much larger clone one base away, and base qualities are not on file. The CDR3 covers 15 residues, taking in both the cysteine and the phenylalanine. Here the CDR3 DNA is all that survives: 45 bases in frame from base 1. V loses 4 bases, J loses 3 bases, and the germline ends lie 14 bases apart. CDR1 SNHLY and CDR2 FYNNEI were looked up in the germline V gene. The cohort consisted of 666 healthy bone marrow donors. At the time of sampling, all cohort members were nominally healthy, though unrecorded immune exposures were likely present. The donor tested CMV seropositive and was one of the 289 seropositive cohort members. Each donor provided a peripheral blood sample, and peripheral blood mononuclear cells were used for TCR beta sequencing. The Qiagen DNeasy Blood Extraction Kit was used to extract genomic DNA from the blood cell samples.

The data originate from a study of cytomegalovirus exposure and HLA in healthy donors (dated by TCRdb to between 2016 and 2019). For the study in its entirety: An earlier analysis of roughly 630 of the donors reported about 250 Gb of sequence data and roughly 100 million unique TCR beta sequences from about 179 million T cells. High-throughput TCR immunosequencing, statistical association of individual TCRs with disease status, and machine learning were combined to predict cytomegalovirus infection status. A later genetic analysis took genome-wide SNP genotypes for about three fifths of the roughly 670 donors and used that subset as a discovery cohort. An earlier analysis of fewer than 700 of the donors applied high-throughput TCR beta sequencing to assess whether each TCR beta V gene segment acted as functional or pseudogenic. Typing coverage differed by locus: A, B, C, DRB1 and DQB1 were typed in roughly 620-630 donors, DQA1 in 522, DPA1 in 600 to 610, and DPB1 in 472. Among the roughly 400 genotyped donors, approximately 76% belonged to the genetic ancestry cluster associated with self-reported Caucasian donors. The later analysis used no new phenotypic data to find candidate immune exposures, relying instead on TCR beta sequences and their occurrence across donors. Along with the roughly 610-subject first cohort, a separate validation cohort of around 110 different subjects was used. Among 398 genotyped donors of the cohort, an average of about 240,000 unique TCR beta nucleotide sequences were sequenced per donor, about a sixth of them non-productive. Around 320 gigabases of sequencing data and approximately 93 million unique TCR sequences were included in an early release covering about 700 HLA-typed donors. HLA typing included class I and class II loci at four-digit resolution. The study aimed to test whether signatures of past pathogen exposure could be identified by cataloging public T cell receptors. Every discovery cohort repertoire had been produced on one sequencing platform. Roughly five DR-DQ haplotypes were handled as single units for association and clustering, since linkage in the cohort was strong. Donor age, sex, ethnicity and CMV serostatus were collected together with the repertoire data. The study used immunosequencing to profile the T cell repertoires of more than 650 subjects and linked those repertoires to cytomegalovirus serostatus. A later analysis re-examined previously published TCR beta repertoires from roughly 720 donors and added high-resolution HLA genotyping to investigate patterns of TCR occurrence. The study at large found these results: In this cohort, only TCR beta chains were sequenced, and detectable features were limited by the absence of alpha or paired-chain data. A cluster of highly shared sequence variants was judged likely to be a technical artifact of the sequencing pipeline. According to a later analysis, parvovirus B19, influenza, CMV and Epstein-Barr virus appeared linked to several top co-occurrence clusters. Strong co-occurrence of HLA alleles, especially DR and DQ, made assigning TCR associations to individual alleles difficult. In the study, 150 to 200 TCR beta chains were listed as associated with cytomegalovirus. Because HLA typing was missing for some donors at each locus, association tests included only the typed subset. The classifier was reported to diagnose cytomegalovirus status with high specificity and sensitivity in both the original cohort and the validation cohort. Broadly in line with IMGT annotations, most TCR beta V segments showed up in productive rearrangements about 87% or about 30% of the time in an earlier analysis of under 700 of the donors. Some IMGT-functional V segments, including TRBV6-2 and TRBV6-3, could not be told apart with the 87-base-pair reads, so those segments were excluded. Sequencing depth was assumed to be roughly uniform across donors in the presence/absence analyses, though that assumption may not hold. A later genetic analysis associated a missense DCLRE1C variant with V-gene and J-gene trimming of TCR beta chains, and an independent cohort replicated the association. Three of the identified cytomegalovirus-associated TCR beta chains were confirmed in vitro to be specific for cytomegalovirus antigens. Because counts were too low, roughly 16 rarely observed V segments, including chromosome 9 orphons, were excluded from the earlier analysis of 500 to 700 of the donors. According to a later genetic analysis, donors in an Asian-associated ancestry cluster had fewer N-insertions in productive TCRs than the roughly 670-donor mean. Across donors, most TCR sequences were observed very rarely, whereas some public TCRs were present in many individuals. A further reported finding was that TCR beta sequences accurately predicted the HLA-A and HLA-B alleles for most subjects in the first cohort. For the cohort, immune exposure information was limited to CMV serostatus. In a later analysis, HLA-associated TCR beta chains were found to be more clonally expanded and to have lower generation probabilities than equally common non-associated chains. A later analysis found that TCR association rates varied across HLA loci, with DRB1 alleles showing the most associated TCRs and HLA-C alleles the fewest. A later analysis found that most CMV-associated TCR beta chains appeared HLA-restricted, with HLA associations seemingly driven largely by CMV exposure. According to the authors, the approach could potentially be generalized to other disease states and immunological phenotypes. Linkage disequilibrium might explain the correlated functional status among segregating V segments, but an unknown experimental factor could not be excluded. At a false discovery rate of 0.05, a later analysis linked 16,951 TCR beta sequences to specific HLA alleles.

The method behind the library was the immunoSEQ multiplex PCR assay. For the multiplex PCR, a mixture combining 60 forward primers for TCR Vbeta segments and 13 reverse primers for TCR Jbeta segments was used. The CDR3 region of rearranged TCR beta genes was amplified from genomic DNA by a multiplex PCR assay. On the Illumina HiSeq System, the amplified TCR beta libraries were sequenced as 87-base-pair reads. The authors' analysis ran thus. Across the 670 or so repertoires, a later analysis counted roughly 84 million unique TCR beta chains, around 11 million of which were shared by at least two donors. To remove PCR and sequencing errors, raw reads were error-corrected and collapsed into unique sequences using a nearest-neighbor algorithm that merged closely related sequences. To assign V, D and J gene segments, CDR3 sequences were aligned to IMGT reference sequences. Each retained sequence needed at least a six-nucleotide match to both a V gene segment and a J gene segment. A rearrangement counted as productive if the CDR3 had no stop codons and remained in frame with V and J, and every other rearrangement counted as non-productive. Following IMGT convention, CDR3 was defined as the stretch from the second conserved V-encoded cysteine to the conserved J-encoded phenylalanine. The earlier analysis of about 590 of the donors excluded sequences that lacked an unambiguous match to a single V gene segment. In an earlier analysis of roughly 600 of the donors, a V segment was called functional when productive rearrangements were above 56.7%, and segregating when the standard deviation between donors exceeded 5%. To diagnose cytomegalovirus status from the catalog of TCR beta chain sequences, a statistical classification framework was built. In a later analysis, V and J genes were assigned by comparing TCR nucleotide sequences against IMGT/GENE-DB human TR gene sequences. Using the TCRdist pipeline, a later analysis assigned CDR3 sequences along with most-parsimonious VDJ recombination scenarios. In a later analysis, each TCR beta chain was defined by its CDR3 amino acid sequence together with its V-gene family, and reads without a unique V-gene family were excluded. To address suspected cross-contamination and a sequencing artifact, a later analysis removed a few hundred highly shared, low-generation-probability nucleotide sequences. For each public chain, a later analysis derived a clonal expansion index from normalized ranks of inferred template counts within each repertoire. Generation probabilities in a later analysis came from a VDJ recombination model fitted to out-of-frame rearrangements, and those results were checked against IGoR. In a later analysis, TCR-TCR, TCR-HLA and TCR-CMV co-occurrence was scored with hypergeometric tests, and a repertoire-size bias correction was applied to TCR pairs. False discovery rates were estimated in a later analysis by permuting HLA or CMV assignments 20 times. In a later analysis, co-occurring TCRs were grouped using DBSCAN, with TCRdist sequence similarity added in when clustering inside HLA-allele-positive subsets. Repertoires with fewer than 30,000 or more than 120,000 public chains were left out of co-occurrence clustering, as were roughly five repertoires with anomalous nucleotide sharing. What TCRdb holds here is the immuneACCESS table cut down to in-frame rearrangements. Part of the clones is not present; checked against another copy, under half of the missing clones reflect an unresolved V gene, and the others are unexplained. Clonal size and the V and J genes are those of that table, whereas D and trimming came from the DNA. For this sample there are 150,000 or so clones; about four fifths appear just once. Over 6% of the sample goes to the ten largest clones.

Specimen: PBMCs. The receptor's source is a man younger than 45 in good health and CMV-seropositive. This sequence uses TRBV2 and TRBJ2-3; the best D guess is TRBD2, with 7 bases matching. The bases read TGTGCCAGCAGTGTGCGAGGGGGGGGGACAGATACGCAGTATTTT. It encodes CASSVRGGGTDTQYF.